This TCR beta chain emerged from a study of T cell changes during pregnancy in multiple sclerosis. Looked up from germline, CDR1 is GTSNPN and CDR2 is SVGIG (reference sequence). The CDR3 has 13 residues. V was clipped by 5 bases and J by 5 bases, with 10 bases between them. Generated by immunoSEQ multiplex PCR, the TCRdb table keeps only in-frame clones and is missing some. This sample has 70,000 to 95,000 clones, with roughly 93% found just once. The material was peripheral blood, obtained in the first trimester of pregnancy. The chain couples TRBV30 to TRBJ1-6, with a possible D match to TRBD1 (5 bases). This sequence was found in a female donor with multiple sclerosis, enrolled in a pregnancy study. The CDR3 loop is CAWDIGDNSPLHF. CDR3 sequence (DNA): TGTGCCTGGGATATAGGGGATAATTCACCCCTCCACTTT. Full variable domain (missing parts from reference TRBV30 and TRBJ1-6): SQTIHQWPATLVQPVGSPLSLECTVEGTSNPNLYWYRQAAGRGLQLLFYSVGIGQISSEVPQNLSASRPQDRQFILSSKKLLLSDSGFYLCAWDIGDNSPLHFGNGTRLTVT.